The sequence of this TCR beta chain was determined in a study of cytomegalovirus exposure and HLA in healthy donors. Primers for the PCR totalled 60 Vbeta and 13 Jbeta. Sequencing was performed with immunoSEQ multiplex PCR; in TCRdb, only in-frame clones are kept and a portion is missing. The repertoire has more than 100,000 clones, around 74% of them found once; the top ten carry approximately 28%. The germline V gene encodes CDR1 SGDLS and CDR2 YYNGEE. The V gene lost 3 bases and the J gene lost 7 bases, with 17 bases spanning the gap. This CDR3 region has 15 residues. The rearrangement joins TRBV9 to TRBJ2-1, with D perhaps matching TRBD2 (6 bases). The clonotype originates from a man in his sixties in good health and CMV-seropositive. Material: PBMCs. The CDR3 sequence: CASSATGTPRNEQFF. The CDR3, as DNA: TGTGCCAGCAGCGCCACCGGGACTCCGAGGAATGAGCAGTTCTTC.